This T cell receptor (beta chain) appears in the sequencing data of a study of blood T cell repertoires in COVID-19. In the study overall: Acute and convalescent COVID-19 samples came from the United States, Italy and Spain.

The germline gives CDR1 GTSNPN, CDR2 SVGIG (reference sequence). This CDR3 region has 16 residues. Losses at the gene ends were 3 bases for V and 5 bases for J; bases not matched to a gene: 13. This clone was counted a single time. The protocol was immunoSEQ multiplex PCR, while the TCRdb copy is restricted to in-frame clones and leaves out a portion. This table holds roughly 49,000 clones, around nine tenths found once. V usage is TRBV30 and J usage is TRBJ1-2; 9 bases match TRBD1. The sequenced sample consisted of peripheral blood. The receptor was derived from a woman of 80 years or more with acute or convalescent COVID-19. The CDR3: CAWRQGQGFHYYGYTF. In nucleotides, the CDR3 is TGTGCCTGGAGGCAGGGACAGGGATTCCACTATTATGGCTACACCTTC.